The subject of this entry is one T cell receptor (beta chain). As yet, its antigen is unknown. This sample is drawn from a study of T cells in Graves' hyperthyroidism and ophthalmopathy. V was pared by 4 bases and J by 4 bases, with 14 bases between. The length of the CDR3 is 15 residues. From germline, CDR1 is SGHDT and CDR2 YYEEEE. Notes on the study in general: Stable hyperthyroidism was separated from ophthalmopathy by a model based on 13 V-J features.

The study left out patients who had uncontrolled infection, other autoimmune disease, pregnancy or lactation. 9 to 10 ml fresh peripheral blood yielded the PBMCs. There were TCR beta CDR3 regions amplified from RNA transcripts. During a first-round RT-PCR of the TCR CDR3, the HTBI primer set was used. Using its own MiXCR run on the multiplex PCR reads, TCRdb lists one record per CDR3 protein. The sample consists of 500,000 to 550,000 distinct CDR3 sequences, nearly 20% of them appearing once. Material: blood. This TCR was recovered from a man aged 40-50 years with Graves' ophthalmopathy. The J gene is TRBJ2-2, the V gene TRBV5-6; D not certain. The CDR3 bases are TGTGCCAGCAGCCGGACGGGCCCCACCACCGGGGAGCTGTTTTTT. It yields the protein CASSRTGPTTGELFF.